This entry describes one T cell receptor (beta chain). This record belongs to a study of control samples from healthy donors and cancer patients. There are 16 residues in the CDR3. V lost 7 bases, J lost 3 bases, and 8 bases stayed unmatched. Germline V gene lookup returns CDR1 LNHDA and CDR2 SQIVND (reference sequence). Assay: immunoSEQ multiplex PCR; the TCRdb copy retains only in-frame clones and omits some. The sample includes approximately 86,000 clones, around 86% of them seen just once. This sequence originates from a man aged 25-45 years in good health. Sequencing was carried out using blood. The chain combines TRBV19 with TRBJ2-1, with 11 bases identical to TRBD2. CDR3 coding DNA: TGTGCCAGTACCCGAACTAGCGGGAGAAGCTACAATGAGCAGTTCTTC. Its translation is CASTRTSGRSYNEQFF.